The present TCR beta chain was sequenced within a study of T cells expressing NK-cell markers. Study context: Obtained from sorted CD3+CD56+NKG2C+, CD3+CD56+NKG2C- and CD3+CD56-NKG2C+ T cells were the TCR beta repertoires. Sequenced donors, eight in total, included seven who were HCMV-seropositive and one who was seronegative.

Study-level results: It is unclear if expanded NKG2C-expressing clones target HCMV antigens.

Note on this clonotype: The antigen is undetermined.

The CDR3 is 13 residues long. Germline V gene lookup returns CDR1 DFQATT and CDR2 SNEGSKA (reference sequence). TCRdb reprocessed the 5' RACE reads and reports one entry per CDR3 protein, with no DNA. The repertoire shows about 160,000 distinct CDR3 sequences; the top ten hold approximately 18%. The sequencing sample was made of blood T cells: a sorted CD56 or NKG2C T cell subset, CD4+ or CD8+ T cells, or bulk PBMC T cells (not recorded which). The clonotype comes from a woman between 18 and 75 years old in good health. The chain employs TRBV20-1 and TRBJ1-2. CDR3 amino acids: CSARDSLSYGYTF.